The rows below give T cell receptor beta chains drawn from one sample of a study of OX40 agonist ivuxolimab in advanced cancers. Generated by immunoSEQ multiplex PCR, the TCRdb table keeps only in-frame clones and is missing some. The table lists 80,000 or so clones, 85% to 95% of them singletons, with about 0.32% in the top ten. The specimen comprised CD4+ or CD8+ T cells sorted from blood, sampled in a trial of the OX40 agonist ivuxolimab. These receptors originate from an adult with an advanced solid tumor such as melanoma, head and neck, liver or kidney cancer. Each CDR3 is given with its conserved first and last residue. The order of the fields is clone size, J gene, V gene, D gene, CDR3 DNA, CDR3 protein. The D gene is left open where the match is weak. Size is stated for part of the rows, as once, few or many counts, or as a class when the clone is expanded.

clone size: .
J gene: TRBJ1-5
V gene: TRBV6-1
D gene: TRBD1
CDR3 DNA: TGTGCCAGCAGTGCCGGGACAGGGGGCGCGGGCAATCAGCCCCAGCATTTT
CDR3 protein: CASSAGTGGAGNQPQHF

clone size: .
J gene: TRBJ2-2
V gene: TRBV7-2
D gene: TRBD2
CDR3 DNA: TGTGCCAGCCTAGCCGGGTCGGGAGGGAACACCGGGGAGCTGTTTTTT
CDR3 protein: CASLAGSGGNTGELFF

clone size: .
J gene: TRBJ1-6
V gene: TRBV28
D gene: .
CDR3 DNA: TGTGCCAGCCGAAGCGCGAGGGGACCGAAGGATTCACCCCTCCACTTT
CDR3 protein: CASRSARGPKDSPLHF

clone size: .
J gene: TRBJ2-7
V gene: TRBV23-1
D gene: .
CDR3 DNA: TGCGCCAGCAGTCAATCGGGCCCGGGTTTCTGCTCCTACGAGCAGTACTTC
CDR3 protein: CASSQSGPGFCSYEQYF

clone size: .
J gene: TRBJ2-1
V gene: TRBV5-6
D gene: .
CDR3 DNA: TGTGCCAGCAGCTTCCAAGGTCGGGTGAATGAGCAGTTCTTC
CDR3 protein: CASSFQGRVNEQFF

clone size: .
J gene: TRBJ2-7
V gene: TRBV18
D gene: .
CDR3 DNA: TGTGCCAGCTCATCTGCGTGGGGCGGTGGGAACGAGCAGTACTTC
CDR3 protein: CASSSAWGGGNEQYF

clone size: .
J gene: TRBJ1-1
V gene: TRBV5-8
D gene: .
CDR3 DNA: TGTGCCAGCAGAGGACTTTTGAACACTGAAGCTTTCTTT
CDR3 protein: CASRGLLNTEAFF

clone size: .
J gene: TRBJ1-1
V gene: TRBV19
D gene: TRBD1
CDR3 DNA: TGTGCCACCCTCCCGCTTGGACAGGGTAAAGAAGCTTTCTTT
CDR3 protein: CATLPLGQGKEAFF

clone size: .
J gene: TRBJ2-5
V gene: TRBV7-9
D gene: .
CDR3 DNA: TGTGCCAGCAGCTTATCGCAGGGGGAGACCCAGTACTTC
CDR3 protein: CASSLSQGETQYF

clone size: .
J gene: TRBJ2-2
V gene: TRBV7-2
D gene: .
CDR3 DNA: TGTGCCAGCAGCTTGGGGGCTTGGGATACCGGGGAGCTGTTTTTT
CDR3 protein: CASSLGAWDTGELFF

clone size: .
J gene: TRBJ2-5
V gene: TRBV18
D gene: .
CDR3 DNA: TGTGCCAGCTCACCACCGGTTCAGTCCGAGACCCAGTACTTC
CDR3 protein: CASSPPVQSETQYF

clone size: .
J gene: TRBJ1-5
V gene: TRBV27
D gene: .
CDR3 DNA: TGTGCCAGCAGTGCCCGGGACACCTGGGGGTCCGGCAATCAGCCCCAGCATTTT
CDR3 protein: CASSARDTWGSGNQPQHF

clone size: .
J gene: TRBJ1-6
V gene: TRBV27
D gene: .
CDR3 DNA: TGTGCCAGCAGTGACTTTGGCCCCCCGAATTCACCCCTCCACTTT
CDR3 protein: CASSDFGPPNSPLHF

clone size: .
J gene: TRBJ2-1
V gene: TRBV6-6
D gene: TRBD2
CDR3 DNA: TGTGCCAGCAGAACACGGGGGGTGAATGAGCAGTTCTTC
CDR3 protein: CASRTRGVNEQFF

clone size: .
J gene: TRBJ2-7
V gene: TRBV29-1
D gene: .
CDR3 DNA: TGCAGCTTCCGAACGTACGGGGAGCAGTACTTC
CDR3 protein: CSFRTYGEQYF

clone size: .
J gene: TRBJ1-1
V gene: TRBV5-6
D gene: TRBD1
CDR3 DNA: TGTGCCAGCAGCGCCACAGGGGTTGGTTACACTGAAGCTTTCTTT
CDR3 protein: CASSATGVGYTEAFF

clone size: .
J gene: TRBJ2-7
V gene: TRBV19
D gene: TRBD1
CDR3 DNA: TGTGCCAGTAGACCGACAGGGGTCTACGAGCAGTACTTC
CDR3 protein: CASRPTGVYEQYF

clone size: once
J gene: TRBJ2-7
V gene: TRBV7-2
D gene: .
CDR3 DNA: TGTGCCAGCAGCCCGCCGGGACGGGCCTCCTACGAGCAGTACTTC
CDR3 protein: CASSPPGRASYEQYF

clone size: few
J gene: TRBJ1-1
V gene: TRBV30
D gene: .
CDR3 DNA: TGTGCCTGGAGTGTTAGAGGGAGCACTGAAGCTTTCTTT
CDR3 protein: CAWSVRGSTEAFF

clone size: .
J gene: TRBJ2-2
V gene: TRBV5-4
D gene: .
CDR3 DNA: TGTGCCAGCAGCTTGTTGCCGACCGGGGAGCTGTTTTTT
CDR3 protein: CASSLLPTGELFF

clone size: .
J gene: TRBJ1-1
V gene: TRBV30
D gene: TRBD1
CDR3 DNA: TGTGCCTGGAGCGACTTCAAGACAGGGTTCGCTGAAGCTTTCTTT
CDR3 protein: CAWSDFKTGFAEAFF

clone size: .
J gene: TRBJ2-1
V gene: TRBV7-2
D gene: .
CDR3 DNA: TGTGCCAGCAGCTTAGCGCTCGATGAGCAGTTCTTC
CDR3 protein: CASSLALDEQFF

clone size: .
J gene: TRBJ1-5
V gene: TRBV7-2
D gene: .
CDR3 DNA: TGTGCCAGCAGCCTAGCGGGGAACGATCAGCCCCAGCATTTT
CDR3 protein: CASSLAGNDQPQHF

clone size: once
J gene: TRBJ2-5
V gene: TRBV7-3
D gene: TRBD2
CDR3 DNA: TGTGCCAGCAGCTTAAATAGCGGGTTGGGGGAGACCCAGTACTTC
CDR3 protein: CASSLNSGLGETQYF

clone size: .
J gene: TRBJ1-5
V gene: TRBV10-1
D gene: .
CDR3 DNA: TGCGCCAGCAGTAGAGACAGTTGGAATCAGCCCCAGCATTTT
CDR3 protein: CASSRDSWNQPQHF

clone size: .
J gene: TRBJ1-2
V gene: TRBV7-3
D gene: TRBD1
CDR3 DNA: TGTGCCAGCAGCCAGGGGGCGGGCTATGGCTACACCTTC
CDR3 protein: CASSQGAGYGYTF

clone size: .
J gene: TRBJ2-1
V gene: TRBV11-1
D gene: TRBD1
CDR3 DNA: TGTGCCAGCAGCTCCAGGACAGGGAGCTCCTACAATGAGCAGTTCTTC
CDR3 protein: CASSSRTGSSYNEQFF

clone size: .
J gene: TRBJ2-1
V gene: TRBV11-3
D gene: TRBD1
CDR3 DNA: TGTGCCAGCAGCTTGACAGGGTCCTACAATGAGCAGTTCTTC
CDR3 protein: CASSLTGSYNEQFF

clone size: .
J gene: TRBJ2-7
V gene: TRBV30
D gene: TRBD2
CDR3 DNA: TGTGCCTGGAGTGCCTACGGGACTAGCGACCTCTACGAGCAGTACTTC
CDR3 protein: CAWSAYGTSDLYEQYF

clone size: .
J gene: TRBJ2-1
V gene: TRBV7-9
D gene: .
CDR3 DNA: TGTGCCAGCAGCTTGGCGGAGCTTAGGAATGAGCAGTTCTTC
CDR3 protein: CASSLAELRNEQFF

clone size: once
J gene: TRBJ2-3
V gene: TRBV5-6
D gene: TRBD2
CDR3 DNA: TGTGCCAGCAGCTTGGGTCTAGCGGGGGGGGAAGATACGCAGTATTTT
CDR3 protein: CASSLGLAGGEDTQYF

clone size: .
J gene: TRBJ2-3
V gene: TRBV6-4
D gene: .
CDR3 DNA: TGTGCCAGCAGCGGGAGCGGAGATACGCAGTATTTT
CDR3 protein: CASSGSGDTQYF

clone size: .
J gene: TRBJ2-7
V gene: TRBV4-2
D gene: TRBD2
CDR3 DNA: TGTGCCAGCAGCCAAGACAAAGGAACTAGCGGTGCCTACGAGCAGTACTTC
CDR3 protein: CASSQDKGTSGAYEQYF

clone size: few
J gene: TRBJ2-3
V gene: TRBV19
D gene: .
CDR3 DNA: TGTGCCAGTAAGGAGGCGACGGGGTCAGATACGCAGTATTTT
CDR3 protein: CASKEATGSDTQYF

clone size: .
J gene: TRBJ2-5
V gene: TRBV18
D gene: TRBD2
CDR3 DNA: TGTGCCAGCTCAGTGCGGGGGGGCACTGGAGAGACCCAGTACTTC
CDR3 protein: CASSVRGGTGETQYF

clone size: .
J gene: TRBJ2-1
V gene: TRBV29-1
D gene: TRBD1
CDR3 DNA: TGCAGCGCCGACAGGGGGACCTTCAATGAGCAGTTCTTC
CDR3 protein: CSADRGTFNEQFF

clone size: .
J gene: TRBJ2-1
V gene: TRBV6-6
D gene: TRBD2
CDR3 DNA: TGTGCCAGCAACCCACTAGCGGGAATTTACAATGAGCAGTTCTTC
CDR3 protein: CASNPLAGIYNEQFF

clone size: .
J gene: TRBJ1-4
V gene: TRBV6-6
D gene: TRBD1
CDR3 DNA: TGTGCCAGCAGTTACGGCAGGGGACAGAAACTGTTTTTT
CDR3 protein: CASSYGRGQKLFF

clone size: .
J gene: TRBJ1-5
V gene: TRBV6-5
D gene: TRBD1
CDR3 DNA: TGTGCCAGCAGTTACTCGACAGGGGGCCAGCCCCAGCATTTT
CDR3 protein: CASSYSTGGQPQHF

clone size: .
J gene: TRBJ2-7
V gene: TRBV15
D gene: .
CDR3 DNA: TGTGCCACCAGCAGAGATTTTGGCAGGGGCGGGGACGAGCAGTACTTC
CDR3 protein: CATSRDFGRGGDEQYF

clone size: .
J gene: TRBJ2-2
V gene: TRBV5-1
D gene: .
CDR3 DNA: TGCGCCAGCAGCCTCTACACCGGGGAGCTGTTTTTT
CDR3 protein: CASSLYTGELFF

clone size: few
J gene: TRBJ2-2
V gene: TRBV12-2
D gene: .
CDR3 DNA: TGTGCAAGTCATCGATGCACCGGGGAGCTGTTTTTT
CDR3 protein: CASHRCTGELFF

clone size: .
J gene: TRBJ1-4
V gene: TRBV7-2
D gene: .
CDR3 DNA: TGTGCCAGCAGCCCATCTGCAACTAATGAAAAACTGTTTTTT
CDR3 protein: CASSPSATNEKLFF

clone size: .
J gene: TRBJ2-7
V gene: TRBV5-1
D gene: .
CDR3 DNA: TGCGCCAGCAGCTTGGCAACAGCCTACGAGCAGTACTTC
CDR3 protein: CASSLATAYEQYF

clone size: .
J gene: TRBJ2-3
V gene: TRBV7-2
D gene: TRBD2
CDR3 DNA: TGTGCCAGCAGCTTCCTGGGAGCGGGAGAGGCAGATACGCAGTATTTT
CDR3 protein: CASSFLGAGEADTQYF

clone size: .
J gene: TRBJ2-7
V gene: TRBV7-6
D gene: TRBD1
CDR3 DNA: TGTGCCAGCTCCGGGACAGGAGCCTACGAGCAGTACTTC
CDR3 protein: CASSGTGAYEQYF

clone size: .
J gene: TRBJ2-7
V gene: TRBV2
D gene: TRBD2
CDR3 DNA: TGTGCCAGCAACGGGGGGGGGATTAGGTACGAGCAGTACTTC
CDR3 protein: CASNGGGIRYEQYF

clone size: .
J gene: TRBJ2-1
V gene: TRBV16
D gene: TRBD2
CDR3 DNA: TGTGCCAGCAGCCAATCGAGCGGGGGGGTCTACAATGAGCAGTTCTTC
CDR3 protein: CASSQSSGGVYNEQFF

clone size: .
J gene: TRBJ1-4
V gene: TRBV27
D gene: .
CDR3 DNA: TGTGCCAGCAGTCCCCCAGGGACGCCTAATGAAAAACTGTTTTTT
CDR3 protein: CASSPPGTPNEKLFF

clone size: .
J gene: TRBJ2-7
V gene: TRBV30
D gene: TRBD2
CDR3 DNA: TGTGCCTGGACTAGCGGGTCTCGAGGGCAGTACTTC
CDR3 protein: CAWTSGSRGQYF

clone size: .
J gene: TRBJ2-6
V gene: TRBV27
D gene: .
CDR3 DNA: TGTGCCAGCAGACAACTTGGGGCCAACGTCCTGACTTTC
CDR3 protein: CASRQLGANVLTF

clone size: .
J gene: TRBJ1-5
V gene: TRBV28
D gene: .
CDR3 DNA: TGTGCCAGCAGGGAAGATCAGCCCCAGCATTTT
CDR3 protein: CASREDQPQHF

clone size: .
J gene: TRBJ2-1
V gene: TRBV18
D gene: .
CDR3 DNA: TGTGCCAGCTCACCAGGGATAACATACAATGAGCAGTTCTTC
CDR3 protein: CASSPGITYNEQFF

clone size: once
J gene: TRBJ1-2
V gene: TRBV25-1
D gene: .
CDR3 DNA: TGTGCCAGCAGAGAAGGGGGAAGTGAAGGCTACACCTTC
CDR3 protein: CASREGGSEGYTF

clone size: few
J gene: TRBJ1-5
V gene: TRBV28
D gene: TRBD1
CDR3 DNA: TGTGCCAGCAGTACAAGCTCGGACAGGTCGCGCAATCAGCCCCAGCATTTT
CDR3 protein: CASSTSSDRSRNQPQHF